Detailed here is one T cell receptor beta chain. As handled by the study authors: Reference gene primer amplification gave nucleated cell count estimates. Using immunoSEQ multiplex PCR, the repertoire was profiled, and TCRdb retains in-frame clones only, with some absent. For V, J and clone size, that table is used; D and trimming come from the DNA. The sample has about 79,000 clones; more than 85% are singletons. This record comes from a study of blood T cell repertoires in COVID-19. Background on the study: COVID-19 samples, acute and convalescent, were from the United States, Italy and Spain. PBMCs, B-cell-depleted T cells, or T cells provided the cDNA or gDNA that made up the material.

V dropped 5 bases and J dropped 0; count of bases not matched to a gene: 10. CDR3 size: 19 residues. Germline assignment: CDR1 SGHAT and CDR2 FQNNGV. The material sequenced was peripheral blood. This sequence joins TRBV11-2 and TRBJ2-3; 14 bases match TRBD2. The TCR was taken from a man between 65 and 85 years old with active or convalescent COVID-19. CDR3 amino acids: CASSRRLAGGIASTDTQYF. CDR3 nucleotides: TGTGCCAGCAGCCGACGACTAGCGGGAGGGATTGCTAGCACAGATACGCAGTATTTT.